The source of this T cell receptor (beta chain) is a study of cytomegalovirus exposure and HLA in healthy donors. V lost 4 bases and J 10 bases, leaving 8 bases between the germline ends. The germline gives CDR1 SNHLY, CDR2 FYNNEI. The CDR3 loop spans 10 amino acids. Vbeta (60) and Jbeta (13) primers were used in the PCR. Generated by immunoSEQ multiplex PCR, the TCRdb table keeps only in-frame clones and is missing some. The data contain around 150,000 clones, under 90% of them singletons. The sequence came from a young man in good health and CMV-seronegative. The rearrangement joins TRBV2 to TRBJ2-7; D unclear. The sequencing input was PBMCs. The CDR3 is CASSVAYQYF. DNA of the CDR3: TGTGCCAGCAGTGTGGCATACCAGTACTTC.